This entry lists 2 T cell receptor beta chains sequenced from one sample in a study of cytomegalovirus exposure and HLA in healthy donors. 60 Vbeta and 13 Jbeta primers were used in PCR. Measured with immunoSEQ multiplex PCR; TCRdb has only the in-frame clones, and not every one. Among 100,000 to 150,000 clones listed, approximately 80% were seen once. The sequenced sample consisted of PBMCs. The receptors stem from a woman aged 35 to 49 in good health and CMV-seropositive.

In this sample, this clone turned up a few times. The V and J genes are TRBV27 and TRBJ1-2; TRBD1 agrees at 7 bases. The trim removed 6 bases at V and 2 bases at J, leaving 3 bases unmatched. The CDR3 runs 13 residues. Looked up from germline, CDR1 is MNHEY and CDR2 is SMNVEV (reference sequence). CDR3 in amino acids: CASSYRGNYGYTF. CDR3 DNA sequence: TGTGCCAGCAGCTACAGGGGAAACTATGGCTACACCTTC.

In its sample, this clone was seen a few times. The chain employs TRBV6-5 and TRBJ1-1; D possibly corresponds to TRBD1 (5 bases). Germline CDR1 reads MNHEY; CDR2 reads SVGAGI. The V end lost 2 bases, the J end lost 1 base, and 5 bases lay between the germline ends. The CDR3 runs to 13 residues. CDR3 in amino acids: CASSYDRNTEAFF. Here the CDR3 DNA reads TGTGCCAGCAGTTACGACAGGAACACTGAAGCTTTCTTT.